A selection of T cell receptor beta chains follows, all from one sample in a study of blood T cell repertoires in COVID-19. Some clones are missing from TCRdb's copy, which holds only in-frame ones; the method was immunoSEQ multiplex PCR. This table has 250,000 to 400,000 clones, roughly 89% appearing once. Sequences were obtained from PBMCs or T cells enriched from blood (not recorded which). Every receptor here comes from a man between 60 and 75 years old who had recovered from COVID-19. Both conserved end residues are part of each CDR3. The D gene is left open where the match is weak. Rows may omit the clone size; those that give it use once, few, many or a size class.

d_call,clone_size,v_call,j_call,cdr3_aa,cdr3_nt
TRBD2,.,TRBV3-1/TRBV3-2,TRBJ2-5,CASTLLAGGRETQYF,TGTGCCAGCACCCTACTAGCGGGAGGAAGGGAGACCCAGTACTTC
.,.,TRBV19,TRBJ1-1,CASSIFVAGRAGNTEAFF,TGTGCCAGTAGTATTTTTGTTGCCGGGAGGGCAGGGAACACTGAAGCTTTCTTT
TRBD1,.,TRBV15,TRBJ1-2,CATSRDYTGTESNYGYTF,TGTGCCACCAGCAGAGATTATACTGGGACAGAGTCTAACTATGGCTACACCTTC
TRBD2,.,TRBV9,TRBJ2-7,CASSVGGTSGIYEQYF,TGTGCCAGCAGCGTAGGAGGGACTAGCGGGATCTACGAGCAGTACTTC
.,.,TRBV27,TRBJ1-5,CASSLQGGGGGSNQPQHF,TGTGCCAGCAGCCTACAGGGAGGGGGTGGGGGAAGCAATCAGCCCCAGCATTTT
.,.,TRBV5-1,TRBJ2-2,CASSLFLQGIGGELFF,TGCGCCAGCAGCCTATTTCTACAGGGTATTGGCGGGGAGCTGTTTTTT
.,.,TRBV20-1,TRBJ2-1,CSARRFNEQFF,TGCAGTGCTAGACGGTTCAATGAGCAGTTCTTC
.,.,TRBV5-8,TRBJ1-5,CASSLRTASNQPQHF,TGTGCCAGCAGCTTGAGGACAGCTAGCAATCAGCCCCAGCATTTT
.,once,TRBV6-5,TRBJ2-7,CASSRGIHYEQYF,TGTGCCAGCAGTCGAGGGATTCACTACGAGCAGTACTTC
TRBD1,.,TRBV5-1,TRBJ1-1,CASRRQGNTEAFF,TGCGCCAGCAGGAGACAGGGGAACACTGAAGCTTTCTTT
TRBD2,.,TRBV7-2,TRBJ2-7,CASRAGNSYEQYF,TGTGCCAGCCGAGCGGGGAACTCCTACGAGCAGTACTTC
TRBD2,.,TRBV10-3,TRBJ2-3,CAISESSLAGGVGTQYF,TGTGCCATCAGTGAGTCCTCACTAGCGGGAGGGGTAGGTACGCAGTATTTT
TRBD1,.,TRBV6-5,TRBJ1-1,CASRRTGRTEAFF,TGTGCCAGCAGACGGACAGGGCGGACTGAAGCTTTCTTT
.,.,TRBV14,TRBJ2-2,CASSLLGSTGELFF,TGTGCCAGCAGCCTCCTGGGGAGTACCGGGGAGCTGTTTTTT
.,.,TRBV25-1,TRBJ2-3,CASSVRDTTDTQYF,TGTGCCAGCAGTGTCCGGGACACCACAGATACGCAGTATTTT
TRBD2,.,TRBV7-3,TRBJ2-7,CASSSGTSGSAPREQYF,TGTGCCAGCAGTTCCGGGACTAGCGGGAGCGCTCCCCGCGAGCAGTACTTC
TRBD2,.,TRBV6-5,TRBJ2-1,CARRGTRDYNEQFF,TGTGCCAGACGCGGGACTAGGGACTACAATGAGCAGTTCTTC
.,.,TRBV24-1,TRBJ1-2,CATSESGQTNYGYTF,TGTGCCACCAGTGAATCGGGACAAACGAACTATGGCTACACCTTC
.,.,TRBV4-1,TRBJ1-1,CASSQDWASMNTEAFF,TGCGCCAGCAGCCAAGATTGGGCAAGCATGAACACTGAAGCTTTCTTT
.,once,TRBV7-6,TRBJ2-1,CASSHPSPSSSYNEQFF,TGTGCCAGCAGCCATCCTAGCCCGTCGAGCTCCTACAATGAGCAGTTCTTC
.,.,TRBV24-1,TRBJ2-3,CATSESDIALYTDTQYF,TGTGCCACCAGTGAATCGGACATTGCCCTGTACACAGATACGCAGTATTTT
TRBD1,once,TRBV18,TRBJ2-3,CASSPTGTGGTDTQYF,TGTGCCAGCTCACCGACTGGGACAGGGGGGACAGATACGCAGTATTTT
.,.,TRBV5-6,TRBJ2-1,CASSSPRRADNEQFF,TGTGCCAGCAGCTCCCCTCGGAGGGCCGACAATGAGCAGTTCTTC
.,.,TRBV29-1,TRBJ1-5,CSVGKRPGNQPQHF,TGCAGCGTGGGTAAGCGGCCCGGCAATCAGCCCCAGCATTTT
TRBD1,.,TRBV10-1,TRBJ2-7,CANLGTGTYEQYF,TGCGCCAATTTAGGGACAGGGACCTACGAGCAGTACTTC
TRBD1,.,TRBV28,TRBJ1-2,CASSSDRGYGYTF,TGTGCCAGCAGTTCAGACAGGGGCTATGGCTACACCTTC
TRBD2,.,TRBV9,TRBJ2-1,CASSGVLAEPYNEQFF,TGTGCCAGCAGCGGCGTACTAGCGGAACCTTACAATGAGCAGTTCTTC
.,.,TRBV6-5,TRBJ2-2,CASSSLLATGELFF,TGTGCCAGCAGTTCCCTTCTAGCGACCGGGGAGCTGTTTTTT
TRBD2,.,TRBV5-1,TRBJ2-5,CASSLALAGEQETQYF,TGCGCCAGCAGCTTGGCGTTAGCGGGAGAGCAAGAGACCCAGTACTTC
TRBD1,once,TRBV28,TRBJ1-2,CASTPQDRGRRGYTF,TGTGCCAGCACCCCTCAGGACAGGGGAAGGAGAGGCTACACCTTC
.,.,TRBV5-4,TRBJ2-3,CASSFYPSTDTQYF,TGTGCCAGCAGCTTCTATCCTAGCACAGATACGCAGTATTTT
.,.,TRBV19,TRBJ2-7,CASSEWTNHYEQYF,TGTGCCAGTAGCGAGTGGACAAATCACTACGAGCAGTACTTC
TRBD1,.,TRBV19,TRBJ1-4,CASSIWGTGADEKLFF,TGTGCCAGTAGTATTTGGGGGACAGGGGCCGATGAAAAACTGTTTTTT
.,.,TRBV28,TRBJ1-6,CASRTQIFEGAPLHF,TGTGCCAGCAGGACACAGATTTTCGAGGGCGCACCCCTCCACTTT
TRBD2,.,TRBV18,TRBJ2-7,CASSATSGSLEYF,TGTGCCAGCTCAGCGACTAGCGGGAGTCTCGAGTACTTC
.,.,TRBV2,TRBJ1-2,CASSVQGVGYTF,TGTGCCAGCAGTGTCCAGGGTGTCGGCTACACCTTC
.,.,TRBV6-5,TRBJ2-3,CASSYSSGLSTDTQYF,TGTGCCAGCAGTTACTCCAGCGGGCTCAGCACAGATACGCAGTATTTT
TRBD1,.,TRBV7-9,TRBJ1-6,CASSLTGQNNSPLHF,TGTGCCAGCAGCTTAACGGGACAGAATAATTCACCCCTCCACTTT
.,.,TRBV19,TRBJ2-3,CASSSGESGTPFYAQYF,TGTGCCAGTAGTAGTGGAGAATCCGGGACACCTTTTTATGCGCAGTATTTT
TRBD1,.,TRBV7-8,TRBJ2-7,CASSLYAGGSQEQYF,TGTGCCAGCAGCTTATACGCAGGGGGCTCGCAAGAGCAGTACTTC
TRBD1,.,TRBV18,TRBJ1-1,CASSPVLGSGGADTEAFF,TGTGCCAGCTCACCAGTGTTAGGTTCAGGGGGCGCGGACACTGAAGCTTTCTTT
.,.,TRBV9,TRBJ1-1,CASSVDGGGNTEAFF,TGTGCCAGCAGCGTAGATGGAGGCGGGAACACTGAAGCTTTCTTT
.,once,TRBV7-3,TRBJ2-3,CASSLMAGAGDTQYF,TGTGCCAGCAGCTTAATGGCAGGGGCGGGAGATACGCAGTATTTT
.,once,TRBV9,TRBJ1-1,CASSVGFVPGVRSTEAFF,TGTGCCAGCAGCGTAGGTTTTGTGCCAGGGGTGAGGTCCACTGAAGCTTTCTTT
.,.,TRBV24-1,TRBJ2-1,CATSELRNRVQFF,TGTGCCACCAGTGAGTTAAGAAACAGGGTACAGTTCTTC
.,.,TRBV10-2,TRBJ2-1,CASRNGGGSYNEQFF,TGCGCCAGCAGAAACGGGGGAGGCTCCTACAATGAGCAGTTCTTC
.,.,TRBV14,TRBJ1-3,CASSLGQFSGNTIYF,TGTGCCAGCAGCCTTGGACAGTTCTCTGGAAACACCATATATTTT
.,.,TRBV25-1,TRBJ2-7,CASSANRAPYEQYF,TGTGCCAGCAGTGCAAACAGGGCCCCCTACGAGCAGTACTTC
.,.,TRBV10-2,TRBJ1-5,CASSEGAKGGSNQPQHF,TGCGCCAGCAGTGAAGGGGCCAAGGGGGGGAGCAATCAGCCCCAGCATTTT
TRBD1,.,TRBV18,TRBJ1-2,CASSPDRGDGYTF,TGTGCCAGCTCACCCGACAGGGGCGATGGCTACACCTTC
TRBD1,.,TRBV30,TRBJ2-3,CAWSTGGRTFADTQYF,TGTGCCTGGAGCACAGGGGGCAGGACATTCGCAGATACGCAGTATTTT